Reported below is one T cell receptor (beta chain). Its target is not known. This sample stems from a study of cytomegalovirus exposure and HLA in healthy donors. Study information: Researchers found that roughly 81% of over 350 genotyped donors fell within the Caucasian-associated ancestry cluster.

It was with 60 Vbeta and 13 Jbeta primers that the PCR ran. Profiling relied on immunoSEQ multiplex PCR, and the TCRdb table lists in-frame clones only, not all of them. The profile shows 140,000 or so clones, roughly 80% of them singletons. Overall study results and limits: What was likely a sequencing artifact was a cluster of highly shared sequence variants.

The source of this sequence is a young woman in good health and CMV-seronegative. Sequenced sample: PBMCs.

CDR3 in DNA: TGTGCCAGCAGTGGAGGGGGTGAAGCTTTCTTT. It is translated as CASSGGGEAFF. This chain uses TRBV2 with TRBJ1-1, with a weak D call TRBD1 (6 bases). CDR1 is SNHLY, CDR2 FYNNEI, per germline. V dropped 4 bases and J dropped 7 bases, with 7 bases sitting between them. The CDR3 has 11 residues.